Reported below is one TCR beta chain. Its cognate antigen is unknown. Sequencing used immunoSEQ multiplex PCR; TCRdb keeps in-frame clones, though not all of them. The table shows 50,000 to 65,000 clones, with 81% occurring only once. The V end was cut by 4 bases, the J end by 5 bases, with 18 bases between. Germline CDR1 and CDR2: LNHDA and SQIVND (reference sequence). CDR3 length: 15 amino acids. The sample is drawn from a study of T cell responses to AZD1222 COVID-19 vaccine. Overall study results and limits: Reportedly, close to half of spike-specific TCRs are directed against unmutated variant regions.

The V gene is TRBV19, the J gene TRBJ2-7, with D perhaps given as TRBD1 or TRBD2 (5 bases each). The material was peripheral blood, obtained 28 days after the second AZD1222 dose. This TCR derives from an adult who received the AZD1222 COVID-19 vaccine. The DNA of the CDR3 is TGTGCCAGTAGTACGGTCTCACTAGTACAGGACGAGCAGTACTTC. Translation gives CASSTVSLVQDEQYF. Full variable domain (missing parts from reference TRBV19 and TRBJ2-7): DGGITQSPKYLFRKEGQNVTLSCEQNLNHDAMYWYRQDPGQGLRLIYYSQIVNDFQKGDIAEGYSVSREKKESFPLTVTSAQKNPTAFYLCASSTVSLVQDEQYFGPGTRLTVT.